This TCR beta chain derives from a study of human T cells and chemical hapten exposure. Study-level results: In comparison with controls, expanded TCRs gave rise to a significantly larger number of large CDR3 similarity clusters. Sensitizing to DPC left TCRs with a frequency above 1 in 1000 unaltered.

Time point: pre-sensitization, week 0. The treatment denotes: therapeutic diphenylcyclopropenone sensitization with weekly scalp DPC. Details on this clonotype: The antigen is not known. Germline and junction disagree at one end, which may indicate a read error.

Germline V gene data show CDR1 as SEHNR and CDR2 as FQNEAQ (reference sequence). The CDR3 contains 14 residues. TCRdb called the RACE reads again in MiXCR, with one record for every CDR3 protein. This table holds about 51,000 distinct CDR3 sequences, 9.4% found once. Sequencing used whole blood, obtained in connection with sensitization to the hapten diphenylcyclopropenone (DPC). The sequence derives from a woman aged 40 to 55 with alopecia areata. Some clones in this sample may be carry-over from other donors' samples. This chain uses TRBV7-9 with TRBJ2-1; D unclear. Here the CDR3 reads CASSLLGPPNEQSF. Written as DNA, the CDR3 is TGTGCCAGCAGCTTACTGGGCCCTCCCAATGAGCAGTCCTTC.